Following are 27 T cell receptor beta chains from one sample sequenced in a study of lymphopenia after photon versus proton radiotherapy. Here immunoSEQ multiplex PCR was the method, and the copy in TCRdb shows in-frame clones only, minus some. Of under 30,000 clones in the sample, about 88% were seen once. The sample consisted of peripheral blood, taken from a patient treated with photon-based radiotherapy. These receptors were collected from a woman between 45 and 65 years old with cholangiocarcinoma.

CDR3 protein: CASSLKGASANTGELFF. The DNA of the CDR3 is TGCGCCAGCAGCTTAAAGGGGGCGTCCGCGAACACCGGGGAGCTGTTTTTT. The rearrangement uses TRBV5-1 and TRBJ2-2, with TRBD1 matching over 7 bases. CDR1 is SGHRS and CDR2 is YFSETQ in the germline V gene. The ends lost 2 bases at V and 0 bases at J; junction bases unmatched: 7. The CDR3 sequence is 17 residues long.

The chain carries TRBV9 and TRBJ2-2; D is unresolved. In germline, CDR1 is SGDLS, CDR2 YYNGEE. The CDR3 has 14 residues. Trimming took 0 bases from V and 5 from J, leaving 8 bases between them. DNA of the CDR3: TGTGCCAGCAGCGTAGCTTTGCGAACCGGGGAGCTGTTTTTT. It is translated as CASSVALRTGELFF. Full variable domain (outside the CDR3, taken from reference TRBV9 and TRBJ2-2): DSGVTQTPKHLITATGQRVTLRCSPRSGDLSVYWYQQSLDQGLQFLIQYYNGEERAKGNILERFSAQQFPDLHSELNLSSLELGDSALYFCASSVALRTGELFFGEGSRLTVL.

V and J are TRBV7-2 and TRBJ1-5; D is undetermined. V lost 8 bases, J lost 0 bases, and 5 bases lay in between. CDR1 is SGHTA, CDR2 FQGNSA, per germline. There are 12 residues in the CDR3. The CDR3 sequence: CASARSNQPQHF. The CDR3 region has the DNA TGTGCCAGCGCTCGTAGCAATCAGCCCCAGCATTTT.

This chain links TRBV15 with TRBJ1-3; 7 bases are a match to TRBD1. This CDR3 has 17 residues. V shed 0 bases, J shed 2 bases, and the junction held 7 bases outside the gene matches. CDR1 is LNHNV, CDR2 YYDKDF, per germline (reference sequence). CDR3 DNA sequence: TGTGCCACCAGCAGAGATAGAGGGGGCCTCACTGGAAACACCATATATTTT. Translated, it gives CATSRDRGGLTGNTIYF.

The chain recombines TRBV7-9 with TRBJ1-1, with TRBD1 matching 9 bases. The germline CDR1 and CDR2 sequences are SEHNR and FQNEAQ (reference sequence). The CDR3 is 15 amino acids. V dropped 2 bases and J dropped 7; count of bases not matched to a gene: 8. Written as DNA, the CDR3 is TGTGCCAGCAGCTTATCAGGACAGGGGAAAGGTGAAGCTTTCTTT. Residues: CASSLSGQGKGEAFF. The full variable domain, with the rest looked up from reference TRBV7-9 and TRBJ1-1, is DTGVSQNPRHKITKRGQNVTFRCDPISEHNRLYWYRQTLGQGPEFLTYFQNEAQLEKSRLLSDRFSAERPKGSFSTLEIQRTEQGDSAMYLCASSLSGQGKGEAFFGQGTRLTVV.

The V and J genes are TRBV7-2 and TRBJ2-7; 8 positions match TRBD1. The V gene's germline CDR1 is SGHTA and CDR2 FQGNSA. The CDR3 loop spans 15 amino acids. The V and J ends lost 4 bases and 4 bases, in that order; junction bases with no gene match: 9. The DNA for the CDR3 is TGTGCCAGCAGCTCACCGGACAGGGTACAGTACGAGCAGTACTTC. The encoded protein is CASSSPDRVQYEQYF.

For the CDR3, the DNA is TGTGCCAGCAGCCTAGGACTAGCGACAGATACGCAGTATTTT. Encoded protein: CASSLGLATDTQYF. V and J are TRBV9 and TRBJ2-3; the match to TRBD2 covers 9 bases. The CDR3 loop spans 14 amino acids. The germline CDR1 and CDR2 sequences are SGDLS and YYNGEE. V lost 4 bases to trimming and J lost 3 bases; unmatched junction nucleotides: 3.

This CDR3 reads CASSLEGIRNSPLHF. DNA of the CDR3: TGTGCCAGCAGCTTGGAGGGTATTCGTAATTCACCCCTCCACTTT. This chain links TRBV5-6 with TRBJ1-6; D is unclear. V was cut by 0 bases and J by 6 bases, with 10 bases left in between. CDR3 size: 15 residues. Germline V gives CDR1 SGHDT, CDR2 YYEEEE.

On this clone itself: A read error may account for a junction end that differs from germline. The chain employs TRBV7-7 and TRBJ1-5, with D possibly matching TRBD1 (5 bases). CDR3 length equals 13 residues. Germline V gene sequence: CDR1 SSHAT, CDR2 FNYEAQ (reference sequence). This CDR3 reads CASSLTQGQPQHF. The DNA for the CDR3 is TGTGCTAGCAGCTTAACCCAGGGACAGCCCCAGCATTTT. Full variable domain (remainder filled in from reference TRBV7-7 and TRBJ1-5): GAGVSQSPRYKVTKRGQDVTLRCDPISSHATLYWYQQALGQGPEFLTYFNYEAQPDKSGLPSDRFSAERPEGSISTLTIQRTEQRDSAMYRCASSLTQGQPQHFGDGTRLSIL.

CDR3 sequence (DNA): TGCGCCAGCAGCCTACCTCCGGGACAACCTTACAATGAGCAGTTCTTC. Amino acids: CASSLPPGQPYNEQFF. The rearrangement uses TRBV5-1 and TRBJ2-1, with D perhaps TRBD1 (6 bases). The CDR3 has 16 amino acids. Germline V gives CDR1 SGHRS, CDR2 YFSETQ. V dropped 4 bases and J dropped 4 bases, with 18 bases sitting between them.

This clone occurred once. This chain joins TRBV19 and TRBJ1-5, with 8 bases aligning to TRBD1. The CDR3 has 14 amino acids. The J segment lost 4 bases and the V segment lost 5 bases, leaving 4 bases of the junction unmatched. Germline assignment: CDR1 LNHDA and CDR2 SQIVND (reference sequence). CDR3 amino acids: CASSGQGGNQPQHF. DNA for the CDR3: TGTGCCAGTAGTGGACAGGGAGGTAATCAGCCCCAGCATTTT.

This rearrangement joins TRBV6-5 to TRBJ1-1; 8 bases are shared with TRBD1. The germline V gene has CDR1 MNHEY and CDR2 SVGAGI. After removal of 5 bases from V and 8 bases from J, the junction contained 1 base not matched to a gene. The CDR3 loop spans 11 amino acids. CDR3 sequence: CASSRQGEAFF. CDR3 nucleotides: TGTGCCAGCAGTCGACAGGGGGAAGCTTTCTTT.

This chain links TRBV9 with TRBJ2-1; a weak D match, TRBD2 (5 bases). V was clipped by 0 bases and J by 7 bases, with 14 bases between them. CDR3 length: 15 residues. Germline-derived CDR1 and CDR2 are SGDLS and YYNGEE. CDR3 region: CASSVGWLAKNEQFF. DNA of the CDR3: TGTGCCAGCAGCGTAGGTTGGCTAGCTAAAAATGAGCAGTTCTTC.

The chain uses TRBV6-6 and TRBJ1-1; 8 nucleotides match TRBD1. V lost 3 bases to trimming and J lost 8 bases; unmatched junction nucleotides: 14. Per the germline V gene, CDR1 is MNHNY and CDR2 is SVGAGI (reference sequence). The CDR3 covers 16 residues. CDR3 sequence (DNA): TGTGCCAGCAGTTATAACCAGGGGGCGTCTATCGCGGAAGCTTTCTTT. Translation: CASSYNQGASIAEAFF.

CDR3 in DNA: TGCGCCAGCCGGGACAGGGTAGACTATGGCTACACCTTC. Its protein is CASRDRVDYGYTF. The V gene is TRBV5-1, the J gene TRBJ1-2; 9 bases fit TRBD1. The CDR3 totals 13 residues. Unmatched junction bases numbered 4, after V lost 7 bases and J lost 3 bases. The germline CDR1 and CDR2 sequences are SGHRS and YFSETQ.

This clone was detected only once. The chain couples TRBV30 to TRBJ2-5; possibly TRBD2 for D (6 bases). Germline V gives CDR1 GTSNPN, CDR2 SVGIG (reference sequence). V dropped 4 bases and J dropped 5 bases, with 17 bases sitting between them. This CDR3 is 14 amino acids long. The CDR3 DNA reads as TGTGCCTGGACCAAGAGAGGGGCGGGGGAGACCCAGTACTTC. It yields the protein CAWTKRGAGETQYF. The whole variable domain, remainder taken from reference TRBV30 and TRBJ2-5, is SQTIHQWPATLVQPVGSPLSLECTVEGTSNPNLYWYRQAAGRGLQLLFYSVGIGQISSEVPQNLSASRPQDRQFILSSKKLLLSDSGFYLCAWTKRGAGETQYFGPGTRLLVL.

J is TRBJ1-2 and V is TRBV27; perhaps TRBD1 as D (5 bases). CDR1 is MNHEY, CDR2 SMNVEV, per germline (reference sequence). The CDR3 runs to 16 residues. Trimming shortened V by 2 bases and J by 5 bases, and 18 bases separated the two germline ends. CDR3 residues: CASSLKGLNGGYGYTF. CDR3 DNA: TGTGCCAGCAGTTTAAAGGGGTTAAACGGGGGATATGGCTACACCTTC.

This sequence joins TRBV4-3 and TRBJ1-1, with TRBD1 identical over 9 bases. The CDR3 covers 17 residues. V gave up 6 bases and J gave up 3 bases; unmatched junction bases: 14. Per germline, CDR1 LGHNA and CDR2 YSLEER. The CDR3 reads CASRPANSGQGHTEAFF. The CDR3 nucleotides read TGCGCCAGCAGGCCCGCTAACTCGGGACAGGGTCACACTGAAGCTTTCTTT.

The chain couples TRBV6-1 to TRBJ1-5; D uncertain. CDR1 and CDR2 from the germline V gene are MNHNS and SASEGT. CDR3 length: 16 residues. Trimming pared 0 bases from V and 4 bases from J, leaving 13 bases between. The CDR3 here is CASSEAEGLFNQPQHF. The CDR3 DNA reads TGTGCCAGCAGTGAAGCGGAGGGCCTCTTTAATCAGCCCCAGCATTTT.

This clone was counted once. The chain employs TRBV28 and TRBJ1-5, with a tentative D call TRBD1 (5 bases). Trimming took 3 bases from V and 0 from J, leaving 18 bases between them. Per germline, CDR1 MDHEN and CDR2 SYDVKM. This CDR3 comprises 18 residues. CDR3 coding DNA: TGTGCCAGCAGTTTCCAGAAAGGGACCGTATATAGCAATCAGCCCCAGCATTTT. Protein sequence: CASSFQKGTVYSNQPQHF.

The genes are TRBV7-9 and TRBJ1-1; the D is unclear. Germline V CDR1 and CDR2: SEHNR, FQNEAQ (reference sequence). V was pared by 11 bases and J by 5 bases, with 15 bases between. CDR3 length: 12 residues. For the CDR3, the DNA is TGTGCCGCTTATATCTCTGTGACTGAAGCTTTCTTT. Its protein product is CAAYISVTEAFF. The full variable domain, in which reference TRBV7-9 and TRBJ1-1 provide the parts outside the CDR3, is DTGVSQNPRHKITKRGQNVTFRCDPISEHNRLYWYRQTLGQGPEFLTYFQNEAQLEKSRLLSDRFSAERPKGSFSTLEIQRTEQGDSAMYLCAAYISVTEAFFGQGTRLTVV.

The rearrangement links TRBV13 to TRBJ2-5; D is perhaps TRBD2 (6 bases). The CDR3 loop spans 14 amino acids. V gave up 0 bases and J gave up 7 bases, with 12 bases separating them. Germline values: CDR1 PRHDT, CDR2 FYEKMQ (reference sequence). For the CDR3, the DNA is TGTGCCAGCAGCTTAGGGCGGCAGGGAGGGACCCAGTACTTC. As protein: CASSLGRQGGTQYF.

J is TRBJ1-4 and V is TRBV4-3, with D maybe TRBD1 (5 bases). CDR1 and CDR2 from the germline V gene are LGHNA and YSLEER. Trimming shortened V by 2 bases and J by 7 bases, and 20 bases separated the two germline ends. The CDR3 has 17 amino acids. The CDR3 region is CASSQRIGGGQGEKLFF. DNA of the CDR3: TGCGCCAGCAGCCAAAGAATTGGTGGCGGGCAGGGTGAAAAACTGTTTTTT.

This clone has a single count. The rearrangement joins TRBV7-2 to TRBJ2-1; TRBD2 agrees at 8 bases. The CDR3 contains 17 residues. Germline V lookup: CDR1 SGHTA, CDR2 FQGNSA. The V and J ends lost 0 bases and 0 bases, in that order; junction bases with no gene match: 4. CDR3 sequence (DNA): TGTGCCAGCAGCTTAGCACTACTAGCGGCCTCCTACAATGAGCAGTTCTTC. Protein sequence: CASSLALLAASYNEQFF. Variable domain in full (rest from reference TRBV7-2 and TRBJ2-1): GAGVSQSPSNKVTEKGKDVELRCDPISGHTALYWYRQSLGQGLEFLIYFQGNSAPDKSGLPSDRFSAERTGGSVSTLTIQRTQQEDSAVYLCASSLALLAASYNEQFFGPGTRLTVL.

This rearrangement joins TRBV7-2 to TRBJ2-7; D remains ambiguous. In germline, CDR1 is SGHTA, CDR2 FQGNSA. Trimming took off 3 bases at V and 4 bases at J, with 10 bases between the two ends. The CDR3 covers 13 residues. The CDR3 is CASSLEPPYEQYF. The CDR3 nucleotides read TGTGCCAGCAGCTTGGAGCCTCCGTACGAGCAGTACTTC.

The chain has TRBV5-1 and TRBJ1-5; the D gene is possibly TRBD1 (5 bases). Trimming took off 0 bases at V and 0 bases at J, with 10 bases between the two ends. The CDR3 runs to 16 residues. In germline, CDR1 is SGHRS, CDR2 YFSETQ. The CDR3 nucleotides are TGCGCCAGCAGCTTGGAAGGGGTTGGTAGCAATCAGCCCCAGCATTTT. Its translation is CASSLEGVGSNQPQHF.

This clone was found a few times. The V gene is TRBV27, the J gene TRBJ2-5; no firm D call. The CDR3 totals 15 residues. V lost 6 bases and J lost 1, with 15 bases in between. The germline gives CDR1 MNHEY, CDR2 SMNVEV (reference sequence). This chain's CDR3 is CASSPWSPGQETQYF. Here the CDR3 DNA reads TGTGCCAGCAGCCCCTGGTCGCCAGGCCAAGAGACCCAGTACTTC.